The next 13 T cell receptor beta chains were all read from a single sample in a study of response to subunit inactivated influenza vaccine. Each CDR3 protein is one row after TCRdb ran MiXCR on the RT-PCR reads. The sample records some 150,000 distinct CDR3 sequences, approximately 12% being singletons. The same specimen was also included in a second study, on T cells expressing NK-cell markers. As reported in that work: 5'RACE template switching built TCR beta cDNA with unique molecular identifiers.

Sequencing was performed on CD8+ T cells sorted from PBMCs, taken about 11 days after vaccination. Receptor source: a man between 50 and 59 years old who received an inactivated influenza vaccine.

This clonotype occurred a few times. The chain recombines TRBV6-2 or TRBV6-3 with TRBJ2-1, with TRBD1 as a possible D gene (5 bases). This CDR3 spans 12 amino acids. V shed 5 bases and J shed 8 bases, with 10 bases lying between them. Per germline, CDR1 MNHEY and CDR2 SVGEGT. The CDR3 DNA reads TGTGCCAGCAGTGACAGTAGGTATGAGCAGTTCTTC. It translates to CASSDSRYEQFF.

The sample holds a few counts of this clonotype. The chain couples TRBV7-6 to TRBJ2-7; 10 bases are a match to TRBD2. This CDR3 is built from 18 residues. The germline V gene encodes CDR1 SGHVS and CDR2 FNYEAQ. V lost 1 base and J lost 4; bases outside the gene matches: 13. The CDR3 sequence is CASSLGVIAGGREYEQYF. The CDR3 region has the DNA TGTGCCAGCAGCTTAGGGGTGATAGCGGGAGGTCGGGAGTACGAGCAGTACTTC.

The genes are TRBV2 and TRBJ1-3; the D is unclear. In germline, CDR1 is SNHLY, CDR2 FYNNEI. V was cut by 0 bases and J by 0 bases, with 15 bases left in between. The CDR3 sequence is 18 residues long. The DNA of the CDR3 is TGTGCCAGCAGTGAAGCTCTCCGACGGACTCCCTCTGGAAACACCATATATTTT. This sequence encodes CASSEALRRTPSGNTIYF.

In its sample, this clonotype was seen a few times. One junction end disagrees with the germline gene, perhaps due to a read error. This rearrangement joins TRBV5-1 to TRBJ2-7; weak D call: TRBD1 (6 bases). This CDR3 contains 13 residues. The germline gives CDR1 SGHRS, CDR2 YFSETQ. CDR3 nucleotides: TGTGCCAGCAGCTTGGGGGCAGGGTACGAGCAGTACTTC. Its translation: CASSLGAGYEQYF.

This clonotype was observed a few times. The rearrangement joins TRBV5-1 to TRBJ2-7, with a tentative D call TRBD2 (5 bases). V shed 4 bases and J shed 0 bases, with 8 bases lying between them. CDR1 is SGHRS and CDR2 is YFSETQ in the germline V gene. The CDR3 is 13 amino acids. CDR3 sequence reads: CASSGEPSYEQYF. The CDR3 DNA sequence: TGCGCCAGCAGCGGGGAGCCCTCCTACGAGCAGTACTTC. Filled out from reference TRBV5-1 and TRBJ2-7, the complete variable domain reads KAGVTQTPRYLIKTRGQQVTLSCSPISGHRSVSWYQQTPGQGLQFLFEYFSETQRNKGNFPGRFSGRQFSNSRSEMNVSTLELGDSALYLCASSGEPSYEQYFGPGTRLTVT.

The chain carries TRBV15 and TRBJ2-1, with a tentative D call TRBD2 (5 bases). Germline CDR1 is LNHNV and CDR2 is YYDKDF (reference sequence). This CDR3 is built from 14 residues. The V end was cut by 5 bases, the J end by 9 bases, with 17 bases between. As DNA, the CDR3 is TGTGCCACCAGCCTCGAGACACGGGCGGGTGAGCAGTTCTTC. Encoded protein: CATSLETRAGEQFF.

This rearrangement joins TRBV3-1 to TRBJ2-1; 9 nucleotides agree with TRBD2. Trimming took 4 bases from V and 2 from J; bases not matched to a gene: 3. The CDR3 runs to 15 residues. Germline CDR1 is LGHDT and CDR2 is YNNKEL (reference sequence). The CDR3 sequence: CASSRERGAYNEQFF. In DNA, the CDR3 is TGTGCCAGCAGCCGGGAGCGGGGGGCCTACAATGAGCAGTTCTTC.

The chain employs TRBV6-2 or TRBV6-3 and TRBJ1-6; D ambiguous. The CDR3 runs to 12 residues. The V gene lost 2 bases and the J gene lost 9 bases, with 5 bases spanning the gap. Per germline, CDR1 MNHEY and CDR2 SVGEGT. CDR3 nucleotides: TGTGCCAGCAGTTACCTTACTTCACCCCTCCACTTT. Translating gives CASSYLTSPLHF.

The CDR3 DNA follows: TGTGCCAGCAGCCCCCGGCCCGGGACTAGCGGGGGAGTTACCTACAATGAGCAGTTCTTC. Translation gives CASSPRPGTSGGVTYNEQFF. The J gene is TRBJ2-1, the V gene TRBV14, with 14 bases aligning to TRBD2. The CDR3 is 20 amino acids. CDR1 and CDR2 (germline): SGHDN, FVKESK. V was pared by 4 bases and J by 2 bases, with 13 bases of the junction left unmatched. The variable domain in full, with the rest retrieved from reference TRBV14 and TRBJ2-1, is EAGVTQFPSHSVIEKGQTVTLRCDPISGHDNLYWYRRVMGKEIKFLLHFVKESKQDESGMPNNRFLAERTGGTYSTLKVQPAELEDSGVYFCASSPRPGTSGGVTYNEQFFGPGTRLTVL.

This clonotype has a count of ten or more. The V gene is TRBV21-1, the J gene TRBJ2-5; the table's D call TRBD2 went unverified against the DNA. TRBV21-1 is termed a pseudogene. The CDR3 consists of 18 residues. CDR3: CASRKTSSGREKGETQYF. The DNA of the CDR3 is TGTGCCAGCAGAAAAACCTCTAGCGGGAGGGAAAAAGGAGAGACCCAGTACTTC.

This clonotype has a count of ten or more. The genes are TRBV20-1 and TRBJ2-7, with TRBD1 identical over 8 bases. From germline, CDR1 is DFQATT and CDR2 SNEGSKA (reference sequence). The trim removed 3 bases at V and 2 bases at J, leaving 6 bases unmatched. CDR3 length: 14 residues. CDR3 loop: CSASRDRSPYEQYF. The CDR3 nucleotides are TGCAGTGCTAGCCGGGACAGGAGTCCCTACGAGCAGTACTTC.

CDR3 sequence: CASSDTPRGVGGYTF. The CDR3 DNA reads TGTGCCAGCAGTGATACACCTCGCGGGGTTGGTGGCTACACCTTC. The V gene is TRBV2, the J gene TRBJ1-2; D not certain. The CDR3 spans 15 residues. The ends were cut back, 3 bases at V and 7 bases at J, with 18 bases in the middle. From germline, CDR1 is SNHLY and CDR2 FYNNEI.

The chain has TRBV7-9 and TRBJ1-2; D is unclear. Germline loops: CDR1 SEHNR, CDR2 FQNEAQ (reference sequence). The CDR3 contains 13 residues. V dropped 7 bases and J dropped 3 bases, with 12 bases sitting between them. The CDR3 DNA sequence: TGTGCCAGCACTGCGGGCCCTCACTATGGCTACACCTTC. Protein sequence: CASTAGPHYGYTF. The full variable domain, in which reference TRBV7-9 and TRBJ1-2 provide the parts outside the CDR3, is DTGVSQNPRHKITKRGQNVTFRCDPISEHNRLYWYRQTLGQGPEFLTYFQNEAQLEKSRLLSDRFSAERPKGSFSTLEIQRTEQGDSAMYLCASTAGPHYGYTFGSGTRLTVV.